This T cell receptor beta chain was identified in a study of T cell responses to AZD1222 COVID-19 vaccine. Study information: Analysis merged second doses at about 4 or about 12 weeks. Study-level results: Researchers report vaccine-associated CD4 TCRs spanning spike, with dominance at 160-218 and 743-854. In all cases, repertoires were sampled only after the peak T cell response. Recipients of AZD1222 seropositive at baseline numbered only five or six.

Comments on this clone: Its antigen is unidentified.

Clones were read by immunoSEQ multiplex PCR, and TCRdb kept only the in-frame ones, dropping some. This sample has roughly 100,000 clones; less than 95% occur once, and the top ten carry about 4.8%. V dropped 0 bases and J dropped 3 bases, with 13 bases sitting between them. This CDR3 has 15 residues. The germline V gene has CDR1 SGHNT and CDR2 YYREEE (reference sequence). The sequence derives from an adult in good health. Here the sequenced sample was peripheral blood, taken on day 0 of AZD1222 vaccination. The rearrangement joins TRBV5-4 to TRBJ2-7, with D possibly TRBD2 on 6 matching bases. CDR3 sequence (DNA): TGTGCCAGCAGCTTGGCAAAGGACTACAACTACGAGCAGTACTTC. It specifies CASSLAKDYNYEQYF.